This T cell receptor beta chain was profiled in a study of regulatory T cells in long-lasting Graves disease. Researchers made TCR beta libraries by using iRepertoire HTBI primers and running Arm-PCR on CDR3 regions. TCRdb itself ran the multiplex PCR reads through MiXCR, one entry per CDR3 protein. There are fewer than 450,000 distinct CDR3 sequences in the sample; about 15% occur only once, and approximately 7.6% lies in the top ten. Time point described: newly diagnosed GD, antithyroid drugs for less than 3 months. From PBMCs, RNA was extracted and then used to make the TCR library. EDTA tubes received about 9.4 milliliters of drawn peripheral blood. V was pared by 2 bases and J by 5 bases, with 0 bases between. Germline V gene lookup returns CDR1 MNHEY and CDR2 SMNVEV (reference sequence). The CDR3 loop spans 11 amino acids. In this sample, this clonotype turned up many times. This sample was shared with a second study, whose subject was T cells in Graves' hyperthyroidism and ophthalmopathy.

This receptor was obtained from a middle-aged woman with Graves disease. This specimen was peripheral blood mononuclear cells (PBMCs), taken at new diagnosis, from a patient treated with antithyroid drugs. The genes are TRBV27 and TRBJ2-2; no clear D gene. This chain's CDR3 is CASSLTGELFF. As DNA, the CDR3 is TGTGCCAGCAGTTTAACCGGGGAGCTGTTTTTT.